These T cell receptor beta chains were read from a single sample in a study of control samples from healthy donors and cancer patients. Some clones are missing from TCRdb's copy, which holds only in-frame ones; the method was immunoSEQ multiplex PCR. The sample has 150,000 to 200,000 clones; 96% are singletons. Sequenced: blood. The receptors stem from a woman aged 30 to 39 in good health. Both conserved end residues are part of each CDR3.

j_call v_call cdr3_aa
TRBJ2-7 TRBV28 CASSSQGPYEQYF
TRBJ2-1 TRBV11-2 CASSLTGGTAYNEQFF
TRBJ2-5 TRBV25-1 CASSPRSIETQYF
TRBJ2-2 TRBV28 CASSLSSGSGELFF
TRBJ2-7 TRBV28 CASTTGGDKCYF
TRBJ2-3 TRBV4-1 CASSQELGGRALSTDTQYF
TRBJ2-2 TRBV19 CASSIRRGSNTGELFF
TRBJ1-1 TRBV10-2 CASSEFPVNTEAFF
TRBJ2-3 TRBV19 CASSSGTSGAPDTQYF
TRBJ1-2 TRBV7-2 CASSSLRKGLLKGYTF
TRBJ2-2 TRBV7-9 CASSFGLAGGPKPGELFF
TRBJ2-2 TRBV5-1 CASTQINTGELFF
TRBJ1-2 TRBV2 CASMRQGGDSFGYTF
TRBJ1-5 TRBV7-9 CASSLDRGTGMGLHF